A single sample is the source of the 9 T cell receptor beta chains below, sequenced in a study of blood T cell repertoires in COVID-19. TCRdb keeps only in-frame clones here, not all; method: immunoSEQ multiplex PCR. The sample shows roughly 250,000 clones, around 85% of them seen only once. Material for sequencing was peripheral blood. The receptors come from a woman between 25 and 40 years old with COVID-19, enrolled during active disease.

CDR3 bases: TGTGCCAGCAGCTTCGGGACTAGCGCAGAGACCCAGTACTTC. Its protein product is CASSFGTSAETQYF. V usage is TRBV5-6 and J usage is TRBJ2-5; TRBD2 matches 10 bases. Germline V gene data show CDR1 as SGHDT and CDR2 as YYEEEE. The CDR3 consists of 14 residues. V gave up 2 bases and J gave up 4 bases; unmatched junction bases: 2.

This clone has just a few counts. The J gene is TRBJ1-3, the V gene TRBV20-1; the D gene is possibly TRBD1 (5 bases). The germline gives CDR1 DFQATT, CDR2 SNEGSKA (reference sequence). This CDR3 spans 15 amino acids. Trimming left V 3 bases short and J 0 bases short, with 12 bases between. CDR3 nucleotides: TGCAGTGCTAGTACCTACAGGAGCTCTGGAAACACCATATATTTT. This codes for CSASTYRSSGNTIYF.

This rearrangement joins TRBV10-1 to TRBJ2-1; D gene unclear. This CDR3 contains 12 residues. Per the germline V gene, CDR1 is WNHNN and CDR2 is SYGVQD (reference sequence). The V end was cut by 3 bases, the J end by 4 bases, with 4 bases between. The CDR3 DNA reads as TGCGCCAGCAGTGACCAATACAATGAGCAGTTCTTC. The encoded protein is CASSDQYNEQFF.

This clone was counted a single time. This chain links TRBV5-8 with TRBJ2-5; TRBD2 agrees at 13 bases. Looked up from germline, CDR1 is SGHTS and CDR2 is YDEGEE. There are 18 residues in the CDR3. The J segment lost 4 bases and the V segment lost 4 bases, leaving 13 bases of the junction unmatched. In DNA, the CDR3 is TGTGCCAGCAGCGGCGCCCGGACTAGCGGGGGAAAGCTAGAGACCCAGTACTTC. It is translated as CASSGARTSGGKLETQYF.

This clone came up once. The rearrangement joins TRBV27 to TRBJ2-7, with TRBD1 matching 10 bases. Trimming cost V 7 bases and J 2 bases; bases outside gene matches: 11. CDR3 length: 16 residues. CDR1 MNHEY and CDR2 SMNVEV come from the germline V gene (reference sequence). The CDR3 coding sequence is TGTGCCAGCACCCTACACGGACAGGGGGGCGCCTACGAGCAGTACTTC. It codes for CASTLHGQGGAYEQYF.

This sequence joins TRBV10-1 and TRBJ2-3, with D possibly matching TRBD2 (5 bases). The CDR3 extends over 13 amino acids. V dropped 4 bases and J dropped 4 bases, with 9 bases sitting between them. Germline V lookup: CDR1 WNHNN, CDR2 SYGVQD (reference sequence). CDR3 region: CASSARVADTQYF. The DNA of the CDR3 is TGCGCCAGCAGTGCGCGGGTAGCAGATACGCAGTATTTT.

V and J are TRBV19 and TRBJ1-1; a possible D gene is TRBD1 (5 bases). The CDR3 is 15 amino acids. With 3 bases removed from V and 4 bases from J, the gap between germline ends came to 15 bases. The germline gives CDR1 LNHDA, CDR2 SQIVND (reference sequence). CDR3 nucleotides: TGTGCCAGTAGTATGATTCGGACAAGGGCCACTGAAGCTTTCTTT. The encoded protein is CASSMIRTRATEAFF.

The chain employs TRBV3-1 (or the pseudogene TRBV3-2) and TRBJ2-2; 10 nucleotides line up with TRBD2. The length of the CDR3 is 16 residues. Trimming cost V 3 bases and J 6 bases; bases outside gene matches: 7. Germline CDR1 LGHDT, CDR2 YNNKEL (reference sequence). CDR3 DNA: TGTGCCAGCAGCCAGACTCCGGGACTAGCGCCCGGGGAGCTGTTTTTT. Amino acid sequence: CASSQTPGLAPGELFF.

The chain links TRBV5-4 to TRBJ2-1; 9 bases are a match to TRBD2. Trimming took 4 bases from V and 3 from J; bases not matched to a gene: 5. There are 15 residues in the CDR3. Germline-derived CDR1 and CDR2 are SGHNT and YYREEE (reference sequence). This chain's CDR3 is CASSGRGGDYNEQFF. For the CDR3, the DNA is TGTGCCAGCAGCGGGCGGGGGGGCGACTACAATGAGCAGTTCTTC.